This TCR beta chain was sequenced during a study of human T cells and chemical hapten exposure. For the study at large: Patch tests put 0.01% DPC on the upper back, and the results were checked at 6 days.

This clonotype came up many times. Unique molecular identifiers were attached to individual cDNA molecules during library preparation. Using its own MiXCR run on the RACE reads, TCRdb lists one record per CDR3 protein. The table lists around 380,000 distinct CDR3 sequences, roughly 4.8% of them singletons. Trimming removed 3 bases at V and 4 bases at J, with 9 bases between. The CDR3 is 13 residues long. The V gene's germline CDR1 is SQVTM and CDR2 ANQGSEA. The sample's time point: patch test 1, 2 weeks after DPC sensitization. The treatment: therapeutic diphenylcyclopropenone sensitization with weekly scalp DPC.

The receptor was isolated from a woman in her 50s with alopecia areata. Some clones in this sample may be carry-over from other donors' samples. The chain employs TRBV29-1 and TRBJ2-2; D might be TRBD1 or TRBD2, each matching 5 bases. The input for sequencing was whole blood, taken in connection with sensitization to the hapten diphenylcyclopropenone (DPC). The CDR3 region has the DNA TGCAGCGTTGAGAGGGGACGCACCGGGGAGCTGTTTTTT. This encodes CSVERGRTGELFF.